Following are 24 T cell receptor beta chains from one sample sequenced in a study of post-analysis software for immune sequencing data. Study outcomes and limitations: Controls showed lower frequencies than patients for five TRBV segments, and TRBV5-6, TRBV5-1 and TRBV20-1 were among these.

The library was made from cDNA and included unique molecular identifiers. TCRdb recomputed calls from the PCR reads with MiXCR, one row per CDR3 protein. Among 820,000 or so distinct CDR3 sequences listed, 53% were seen once. The antigens for these receptors are not known. The sample comprised blood. These receptors were collected from a girl aged 5 to 17 with multiple sclerosis.

This clonotype occurred once. This chain joins TRBV9 and TRBJ2-6; 9 positions agree with TRBD1. Germline V gene lookup returns CDR1 SGDLS and CDR2 YYNGEE. The CDR3 consists of 17 residues. J was trimmed by 4 bases and V by 0 bases; bases with no gene match: 5. In DNA, the CDR3 is TGTGCCAGCAGCGTAGGATGGACAGGGGCGGGGGCCAACGTCCTGACTTTC. It yields the protein CASSVGWTGAGANVLTF.

The chain links TRBV30 to TRBJ2-7, with D tentatively TRBD1 (6 bases). The CDR3 runs to 15 residues. V gave up 0 bases and J gave up 1 base, with 13 bases separating them. CDR1 GTSNPN and CDR2 SVGIG come from the germline V gene (reference sequence). CDR3 loop: CAWSVTGRESYEQYF. The CDR3 DNA follows: TGTGCCTGGAGTGTGACAGGTCGAGAGTCCTACGAGCAGTACTTC. Drawing the rest from reference TRBV30 and TRBJ2-7, the complete variable domain is SQTIHQWPATLVQPVGSPLSLECTVEGTSNPNLYWYRQAAGRGLQLLFYSVGIGQISSEVPQNLSASRPQDRQFILSSKKLLLSDSGFYLCAWSVTGRESYEQYFGPGTRLTVT.

This clonotype has just a few counts. The chain has TRBV9 and TRBJ2-5, with TRBD1 identical over 8 bases. This CDR3 spans 15 amino acids. Trimming took 0 bases from V and 5 from J; bases not matched to a gene: 6. Germline V gene lookup returns CDR1 SGDLS and CDR2 YYNGEE. The CDR3 region has the DNA TGTGCCAGCAGCGTAGCGCAGGGGGCAGGGGAGACCCAGTACTTC. It yields the protein CASSVAQGAGETQYF.

J is TRBJ1-1 and V is TRBV7-2; D not certain. Germline V gene sequence: CDR1 SGHTA, CDR2 FQGNSA. The CDR3 has 14 residues. Between the trimmed V and J ends, which lost 0 bases and 3 bases, there was a span of 8 bases. The CDR3 DNA reads TGTGCCAGCAGCTTAGCCGGCAGCTACACTGAAGCTTTCTTT. It yields the protein CASSLAGSYTEAFF.

V is TRBV5-5 and J is TRBJ2-1; D is unresolved. V was shortened by 0 bases and J by 0 bases, with 13 bases between the two germline ends. Germline V gene lookup returns CDR1 SGHKS and CDR2 YYEKEE (reference sequence). CDR3 length: 17 amino acids. The CDR3 DNA follows: TGTGCCAGCAGCTTGGCTCCCACTCGTAGCTCCTACAATGAGCAGTTCTTC. Translating gives CASSLAPTRSSYNEQFF.

This clonotype was observed a handful of times. The CDR3 bases are TGTGCCAGCAGCTTAGACTCTAGCGGGGGATTAGGGAATGAGCAGTTCTTC. It specifies CASSLDSSGGLGNEQFF. The V and J genes are TRBV7-3 and TRBJ2-1; 10 positions match TRBD2. Unmatched junction bases numbered 11, after V lost 2 bases and J lost 7 bases. The CDR3 extends over 17 amino acids. The germline V gene encodes CDR1 SGHTA and CDR2 FQGTGA. Variable domain in full (rest from reference TRBV7-3 and TRBJ2-1): GAGVSQTPSNKVTEKGKYVELRCDPISGHTALYWYRQSLGQGPEFLIYFQGTGAADDSGLPNDRFFAVRPEGSVSTLKIQRTERGDSAVYLCASSLDSSGGLGNEQFFGPGTRLTVL.

This chain links TRBV10-3 with TRBJ1-2; the match to TRBD1 covers 9 bases. This CDR3 spans 13 amino acids. Trimming removed 6 bases from V and 12 bases from J; junction bases left unmatched: 11. Germline V gives CDR1 ENHRY, CDR2 SYGVKD. The CDR3 DNA reads TGTGCCATCAGGCCGGGACAGGGCTTATTGAACACCTTC. It encodes CAIRPGQGLLNTF.

In regard to this clonotype: The junction shows a germline mismatch at one end, possibly a read error. The CDR3 here is CVSSLGSNQPQHF. The CDR3 nucleotides read TGTGTCAGCAGCTTAGGTAGCAATCAGCCCCAGCATTTT. The J gene is TRBJ1-5, the V gene TRBV11-2; D call uncertain. This CDR3 contains 13 residues. Germline CDR1 and CDR2: SGHAT and FQNNGV.

This clonotype was seen more than once but under ten times. The V call is TRBV20-1, the J call TRBJ1-1; D call uncertain. The CDR3 has 14 residues. Germline CDR1 DFQATT, CDR2 SNEGSKA (reference sequence). With 3 bases removed from V and 0 bases from J, the gap between germline ends came to 11 bases. In DNA form, the CDR3 reads TGCAGTGCTAGGAGGATCCCCATGAACACTGAAGCTTTCTTT. As protein: CSARRIPMNTEAFF.

A few counts support this clonotype. V gene TRBV29-1 combines with J gene TRBJ2-1; TRBD2 matches 13 bases. The trim removed 4 bases at V and 0 bases at J, leaving 6 bases unmatched. Germline V gives CDR1 SQVTM, CDR2 ANQGSEA. CDR3 length: 17 amino acids. The CDR3 protein is CSVAGTSGVSSYNEQFF. The CDR3 bases are TGCAGCGTTGCCGGGACTAGCGGGGTTAGCTCCTACAATGAGCAGTTCTTC.

The chain joins TRBV14 to TRBJ2-5; the match to TRBD2 covers 10 bases. The CDR3 has 17 residues. From germline, CDR1 is SGHDN and CDR2 FVKESK. The J segment lost 2 bases and the V segment lost 0 bases, leaving 6 bases of the junction unmatched. The CDR3 loop reads CASSQELAGSGQETQYF. Written as DNA, the CDR3 is TGTGCCAGCAGCCAAGAACTAGCGGGGTCGGGACAAGAGACCCAGTACTTC.

The gene calls are TRBV5-5 and TRBJ2-2, with D possibly being TRBD1 (5 bases). The V end was cut by 3 bases, the J end by 0 bases, with 12 bases between. The CDR3 is 16 residues long. Germline CDR1 reads SGHKS; CDR2 reads YYEKEE (reference sequence). CDR3 bases: TGTGCCAGCAGCTCAGCCAGGGCCACGAACACCGGGGAGCTGTTTTTT. Protein: CASSSARATNTGELFF. Supplemented by reference TRBV5-5 and TRBJ2-2, the full variable domain reads DAGVTQSPTHLIKTRGQQVTLRCSPISGHKSVSWYQQVLGQGPQFIFQYYEKEERGRGNFPDRFSARQFPNYSSELNVNALLLGDSALYLCASSSARATNTGELFFGEGSRLTVL.

This clonotype has just a few counts. The chain joins TRBV6-6 to TRBJ1-2; no definite D call. Germline lookup yields CDR1 MNHNY and CDR2 SVGAGI (reference sequence). CDR3 length equals 14 residues. The V end lost 0 bases, the J end lost 5 bases, and 10 bases lay between the germline ends. The CDR3: CASSYSSGPYGYTF. CDR3 DNA: TGTGCCAGCAGTTACTCGAGCGGGCCGTATGGCTACACCTTC.

Here the CDR3 reads CASSYRIKRVTGGNEQFF. CDR3 DNA sequence: TGTGCCAGCAGTTACCGAATCAAAAGAGTTACAGGGGGTAATGAGCAGTTCTTC. V and J are TRBV6-2 or TRBV6-3 and TRBJ2-1; 8 nucleotides align to TRBD1. CDR1 MNHEY and CDR2 SVGEGT come from the germline V gene. The length of the CDR3 is 18 residues. The J segment lost 7 bases and the V segment lost 2 bases, leaving 16 bases of the junction unmatched.

This clonotype is a singleton in its sample. The chain employs TRBV7-9 and TRBJ2-7; 12 nucleotides match TRBD1. Germline CDR1 and CDR2: SEHNR and FQNEAQ (reference sequence). CDR3 size: 15 residues. The ends lost 8 bases at V and 3 bases at J; junction bases unmatched: 8. CDR3 region: CASGPGTGGVYEQYF. CDR3 bases: TGTGCCAGCGGGCCGGGGACAGGGGGCGTCTACGAGCAGTACTTC.

The rearrangement joins TRBV7-8 to TRBJ2-7; possible D gene TRBD2, 5 bases. Germline V lookup: CDR1 SGHVS, CDR2 FQNEAQ. Between the trimmed V and J ends, which lost 5 bases and 1 base, there was a span of 15 bases. This CDR3 is 15 amino acids long. CDR3 bases: TGTGCCAGCAGCCCCCACGGGGTGTTATCCTACGAGCAGTACTTC. This translates into CASSPHGVLSYEQYF.

This clonotype occurred a few times. The chain combines TRBV10-3 with TRBJ2-3; the match to TRBD2 covers 9 bases. The CDR3 has 14 amino acids. Trimming at V came to 3 bases and at J to 4 bases, leaving 2 bases not matched to a gene. Germline loops: CDR1 ENHRY, CDR2 SYGVKD. Here the CDR3 DNA reads TGTGCCATCAGTGACGCGGGAGGGCCAGATACGCAGTATTTT. Its protein is CAISDAGGPDTQYF.

This clonotype was seen only a few times. V usage is TRBV5-1 and J usage is TRBJ2-7; 9 nucleotides match TRBD1. The V and J ends lost 4 bases and 4 bases, in that order; junction bases with no gene match: 9. The CDR3 has 15 residues. CDR1 is SGHRS and CDR2 is YFSETQ in the germline V gene. DNA of the CDR3: TGCGCCAGCAGCAAGAACAGGGGGCTTTCTTACGAGCAGTACTTC. Translation: CASSKNRGLSYEQYF.

This sequence joins TRBV7-8 and TRBJ2-1; D possibly corresponds to TRBD2 (6 bases). CDR1 and CDR2 (germline): SGHVS, FQNEAQ. V dropped 6 bases and J dropped 6 bases, with 18 bases sitting between them. The CDR3 covers 15 residues. The CDR3 DNA follows: TGTGCCAGCAGTTTGGGAGGCCTAAGGGGCAATGAGCAGTTCTTC. Translation: CASSLGGLRGNEQFF. The whole variable domain, filled in from reference TRBV7-8 and TRBJ2-1, reads GAGVSQSPRYKVAKRGQDVALRCDPISGHVSLFWYQQALGQGPEFLTYFQNEAQLDKSGLPSDRFFAERPEGSVSTLKIQRTQQEDSAVYLCASSLGGLRGNEQFFGPGTRLTVL.

Here the CDR3 reads CASGAGANVLTF. CDR3 nucleotide sequence: TGTGCCAGTGGGGCTGGGGCCAACGTCCTGACTTTC. The chain couples TRBV7-6 to TRBJ2-6; no reliable D call. With 9 bases removed from V and 2 bases from J, the gap between germline ends came to 5 bases. This CDR3 has 12 amino acids. CDR1 SGHVS and CDR2 FNYEAQ come from the germline V gene.

The chain's CDR3 is CASSEQWDRGLDTEAFF. As DNA, the CDR3 is TGCGCCAGCAGCGAGCAATGGGACAGGGGGCTGGACACTGAAGCTTTCTTT. The chain carries TRBV10-2 and TRBJ1-1; TRBD1 aligns across 12 bases. The CDR3 totals 17 residues. The V gene end was trimmed by 6 bases and the J gene end by 3 bases; junction bases not matched to a gene: 11. CDR1 and CDR2 from the germline V gene are WSHSY and SAAADI.

This chain connects TRBV28 to TRBJ1-5; a weak D match, TRBD1 (5 bases). Per the germline V gene, CDR1 is MDHEN and CDR2 is SYDVKM. The CDR3 extends over 16 amino acids. Between the trimmed V and J ends, which lost 3 bases and 5 bases, there was a span of 17 bases. The CDR3 nucleotides read TGTGCCAGCAGTTTGGCAGGGCGTTTACCTCATCAGCCCCAGCATTTT. Its translation: CASSLAGRLPHQPQHF.

This clonotype was counted a few times. This chain connects TRBV5-1 to TRBJ2-3; 10 positions agree with TRBD2. Unmatched junction bases numbered 4, after V lost 2 bases and J lost 4 bases. Germline-derived CDR1 and CDR2 are SGHRS and YFSETQ. The CDR3 is made up of 15 amino acids. DNA of the CDR3: TGCGCCAGCAGCTTTGGACTAGCGGCCTCAGATACGCAGTATTTT. This translates into CASSFGLAASDTQYF.

This clonotype was recorded a few times. This sequence joins TRBV7-2 and TRBJ1-1, with a weak D call TRBD1 (6 bases). The ends were cut back, 0 bases at V and 1 base at J, with 12 bases in the middle. CDR1 and CDR2 from the germline V gene are SGHTA and FQGNSA. The CDR3 extends over 16 amino acids. The CDR3 DNA reads TGTGCCAGCAGCTTAGCCCGTGGAGGGGGGAACACTGAAGCTTTCTTT. Translation: CASSLARGGGNTEAFF.